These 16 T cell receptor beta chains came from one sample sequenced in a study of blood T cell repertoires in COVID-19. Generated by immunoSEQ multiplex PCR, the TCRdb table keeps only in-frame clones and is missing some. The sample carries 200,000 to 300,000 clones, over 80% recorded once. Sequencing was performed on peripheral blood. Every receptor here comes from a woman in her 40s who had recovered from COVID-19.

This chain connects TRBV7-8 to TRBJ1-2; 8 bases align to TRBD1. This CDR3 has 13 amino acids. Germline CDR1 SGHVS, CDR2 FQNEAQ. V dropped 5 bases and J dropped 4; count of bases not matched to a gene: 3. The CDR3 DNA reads TGTGCCAGCAGCCCGGACAGGGTCTATGGCTACACCTTC. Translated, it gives CASSPDRVYGYTF.

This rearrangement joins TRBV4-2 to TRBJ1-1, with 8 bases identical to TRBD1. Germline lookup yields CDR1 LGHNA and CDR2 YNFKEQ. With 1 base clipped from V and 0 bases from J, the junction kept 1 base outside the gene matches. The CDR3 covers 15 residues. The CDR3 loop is CASSQAGQVNTEAFF. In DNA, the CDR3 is TGTGCCAGCAGCCAAGCGGGACAGGTGAACACTGAAGCTTTCTTT.

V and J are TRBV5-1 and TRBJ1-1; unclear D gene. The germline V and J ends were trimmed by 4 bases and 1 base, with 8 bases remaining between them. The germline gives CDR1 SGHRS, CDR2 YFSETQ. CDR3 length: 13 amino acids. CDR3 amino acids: CASSRDSNTEAFF. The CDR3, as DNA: TGCGCCAGCAGCCGGGATTCGAACACTGAAGCTTTCTTT.

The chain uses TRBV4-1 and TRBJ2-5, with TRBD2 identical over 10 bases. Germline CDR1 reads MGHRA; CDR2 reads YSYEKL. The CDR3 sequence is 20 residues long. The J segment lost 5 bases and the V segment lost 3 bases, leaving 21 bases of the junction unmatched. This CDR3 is CASSHRKPDSSGGPRETQYF. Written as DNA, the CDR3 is TGCGCCAGCAGCCACCGAAAACCGGATTCTAGCGGGGGCCCGCGGGAGACCCAGTACTTC.

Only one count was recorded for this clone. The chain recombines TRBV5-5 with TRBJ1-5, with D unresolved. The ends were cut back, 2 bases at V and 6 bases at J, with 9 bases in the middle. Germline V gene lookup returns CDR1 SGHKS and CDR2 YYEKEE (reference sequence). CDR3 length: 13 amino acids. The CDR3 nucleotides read TGTGCCAGCAGCTTAACCGAGGGTCAGCCCCAGCATTTT. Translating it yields CASSLTEGQPQHF.

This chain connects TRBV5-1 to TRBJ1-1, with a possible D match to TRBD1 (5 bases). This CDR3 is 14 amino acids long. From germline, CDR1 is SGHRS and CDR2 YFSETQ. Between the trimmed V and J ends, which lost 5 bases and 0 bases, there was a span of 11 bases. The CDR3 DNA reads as TGCGCCAGCAGGGCCCAGGGTCTGAACACTGAAGCTTTCTTT. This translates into CASRAQGLNTEAFF. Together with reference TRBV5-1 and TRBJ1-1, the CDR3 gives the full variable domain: KAGVTQTPRYLIKTRGQQVTLSCSPISGHRSVSWYQQTPGQGLQFLFEYFSETQRNKGNFPGRFSGRQFSNSRSEMNVSTLELGDSALYLCASRAQGLNTEAFFGQGTRLTVV.

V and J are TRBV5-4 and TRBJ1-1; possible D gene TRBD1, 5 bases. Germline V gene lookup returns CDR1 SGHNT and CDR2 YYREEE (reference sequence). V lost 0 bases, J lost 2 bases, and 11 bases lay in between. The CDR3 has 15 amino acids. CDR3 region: CASSLAPGINTEAFF. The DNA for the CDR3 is TGTGCCAGCAGCTTGGCTCCAGGGATTAACACTGAAGCTTTCTTT. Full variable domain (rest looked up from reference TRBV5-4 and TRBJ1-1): ETGVTQSPTHLIKTRGQQVTLRCSSQSGHNTVSWYQQALGQGPQFIFQYYREEENGRGNFPPRFSGLQFPNYSSELNVNALELDDSALYLCASSLAPGINTEAFFGQGTRLTVV.

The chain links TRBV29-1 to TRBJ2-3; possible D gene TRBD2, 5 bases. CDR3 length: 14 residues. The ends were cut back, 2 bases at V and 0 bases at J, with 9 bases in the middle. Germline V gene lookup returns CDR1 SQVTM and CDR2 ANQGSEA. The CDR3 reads CSVERGISTDTQYF. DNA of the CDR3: TGCAGCGTTGAAAGAGGGATTAGCACAGATACGCAGTATTTT.

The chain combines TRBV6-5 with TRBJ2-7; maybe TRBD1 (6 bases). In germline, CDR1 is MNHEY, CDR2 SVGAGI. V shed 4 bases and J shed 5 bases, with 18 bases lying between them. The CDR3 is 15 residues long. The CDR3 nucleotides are TGTGCCAGCAGTTTAGACTACAGGGATGTCAACGAGCAGTACTTC. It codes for CASSLDYRDVNEQYF.

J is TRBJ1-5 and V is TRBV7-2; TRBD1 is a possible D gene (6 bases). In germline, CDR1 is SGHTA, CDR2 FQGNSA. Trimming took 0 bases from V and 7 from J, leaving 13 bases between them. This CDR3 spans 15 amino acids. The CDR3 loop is CASSLAMGAQQPQHF. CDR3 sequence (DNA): TGTGCCAGCAGCTTAGCTATGGGGGCACAGCAGCCCCAGCATTTT.

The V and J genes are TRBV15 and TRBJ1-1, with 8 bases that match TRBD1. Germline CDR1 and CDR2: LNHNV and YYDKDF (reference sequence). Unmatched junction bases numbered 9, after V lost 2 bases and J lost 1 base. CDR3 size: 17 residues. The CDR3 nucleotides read TGTGCCACCAGCAGACTTGACCGGACAGGGCCGAACACTGAAGCTTTCTTT. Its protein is CATSRLDRTGPNTEAFF.

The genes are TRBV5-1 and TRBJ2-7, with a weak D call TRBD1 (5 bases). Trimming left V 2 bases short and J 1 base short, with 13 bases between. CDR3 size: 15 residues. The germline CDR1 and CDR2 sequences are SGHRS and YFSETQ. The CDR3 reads CASSFVGPPSYEQYF. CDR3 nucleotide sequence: TGCGCCAGCAGCTTCGTGGGGCCCCCTTCCTACGAGCAGTACTTC.

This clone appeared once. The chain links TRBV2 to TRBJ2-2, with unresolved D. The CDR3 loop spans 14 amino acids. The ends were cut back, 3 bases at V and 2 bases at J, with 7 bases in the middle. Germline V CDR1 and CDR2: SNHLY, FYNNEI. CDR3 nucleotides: TGTGCCAGCAGTGATTGGCCTAACACCGGGGAGCTGTTTTTT. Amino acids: CASSDWPNTGELFF.

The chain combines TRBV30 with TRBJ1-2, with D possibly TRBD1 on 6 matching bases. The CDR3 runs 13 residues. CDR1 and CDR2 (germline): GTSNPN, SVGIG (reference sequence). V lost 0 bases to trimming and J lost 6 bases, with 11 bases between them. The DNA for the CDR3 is TGTGCCTGGAGTGTACAGGCAGGGGATGGCTACACCTTC. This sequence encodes CAWSVQAGDGYTF.

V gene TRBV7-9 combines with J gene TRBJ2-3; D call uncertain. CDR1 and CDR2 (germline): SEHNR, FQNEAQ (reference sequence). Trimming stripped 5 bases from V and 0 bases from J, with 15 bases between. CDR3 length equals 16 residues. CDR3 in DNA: TGTGCCAGCAGCCCCCTTCGTGTCAGAAGCACAGATACGCAGTATTTT. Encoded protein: CASSPLRVRSTDTQYF.

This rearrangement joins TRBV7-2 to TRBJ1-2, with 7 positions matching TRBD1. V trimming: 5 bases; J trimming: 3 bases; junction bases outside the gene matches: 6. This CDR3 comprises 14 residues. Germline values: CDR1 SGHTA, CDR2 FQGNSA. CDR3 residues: CASSTETGYYGYTF. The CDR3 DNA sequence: TGTGCCAGCAGCACAGAGACAGGGTACTATGGCTACACCTTC.